The clone carrying this TCR beta chain was seen a handful of times. Its antigen is undetermined. At one end, the junction sequence differs from germline, possibly due to a read error. Germline values: CDR1 MDHEN, CDR2 SYDVKM. The CDR3 contains 12 residues. Sample time point: newly diagnosed GD, antithyroid drugs for less than 3 months. Extracted RNA from PBMCs served as the source of the TCR library. This entry belongs to a study of regulatory T cells in long-lasting Graves disease. Findings and limits, study-wide: Under persistent disease, TRBV28, TRBJ1-2 and TRBJ2-5 were used preferentially.

Through Arm-PCR of CDR3 regions and iRepertoire HTBI primers, TCR beta libraries were built. One entry per CDR3 protein, called by TCRdb with MiXCR from the multiplex PCR reads. Of approximately 350,000 distinct CDR3 sequences listed, 10% to 15% are singletons. In addition, the sample was reused for a study of T cells in Graves' hyperthyroidism and ophthalmopathy.

The TCR comes from a woman aged 18-29 years with Graves disease. This specimen was peripheral blood mononuclear cells (PBMCs), taken at new diagnosis, from a patient treated with antithyroid drugs. The rearrangement links TRBV28 to TRBJ2-7; D gene unclear. Here the CDR3 DNA reads TGTGCCAGCAGTTTTCTCCCCGGGCACAGCTTCTTC. Translated: CASSFLPGHSFF.